Listed below are T cell receptor beta chains from one sample, sequenced in a study of blood T cell repertoires in COVID-19. Profiling relied on immunoSEQ multiplex PCR, and the TCRdb table lists in-frame clones only, not all of them. The top ten hold less than 3% of the sample, which has hundreds of thousands of clones, about 88% seen once. Sample: PBMCs or T cells enriched from blood (not recorded which). These receptors came from a woman in her fifties or sixties who had recovered from COVID-19. Both conserved end residues are part of each CDR3. Fields, in order: V gene, D gene, J gene, clone size, CDR3 protein, CDR3 DNA. A D gene is named only where the DNA matches it firmly. Some rows mark clone size as missing; the rest say once, few, many or name a class of expanded clone.

V gene: TRBV27
D gene: TRBD2
J gene: TRBJ2-3
clone size: once
CDR3 protein: CASSTRPGLAGDTQYF
CDR3 DNA: TGTGCCAGCAGCACCCGTCCGGGACTAGCGGGAGATACGCAGTATTTT

V gene: TRBV5-5
D gene: .
J gene: TRBJ1-3
clone size: .
CDR3 protein: CASSFGPGNTIYF
CDR3 DNA: TGTGCCAGCAGCTTCGGTCCTGGAAACACCATATATTTT

V gene: TRBV25-1
D gene: TRBD1
J gene: TRBJ1-6
clone size: few
CDR3 protein: CASRGQGRNSPLHF
CDR3 DNA: TGTGCCAGCAGAGGACAGGGGCGTAATTCACCCCTCCACTTT

V gene: TRBV5-5
D gene: .
J gene: TRBJ1-1
clone size: .
CDR3 protein: CASSSGQGRVNTEAFF
CDR3 DNA: TGTGCCAGCAGCTCGGGGCAGGGGAGGGTGAACACTGAAGCTTTCTTT

V gene: TRBV15
D gene: TRBD1
J gene: TRBJ1-3
clone size: few
CDR3 protein: CATSRLGQLSGNTIYF
CDR3 DNA: TGTGCCACCAGCAGGTTGGGACAGCTCTCTGGAAACACCATATATTTT

V gene: TRBV28
D gene: .
J gene: TRBJ2-3
clone size: .
CDR3 protein: CASSKDSGTDTQYF
CDR3 DNA: TGTGCCAGCAGCAAGGACTCCGGCACAGATACGCAGTATTTT

V gene: TRBV4-1
D gene: TRBD1
J gene: TRBJ2-1
clone size: .
CDR3 protein: CASSQVPAGGAGEQFF
CDR3 DNA: TGCGCCAGCAGCCAAGTTCCGGCAGGGGGCGCGGGGGAGCAGTTCTTC

V gene: TRBV5-4
D gene: .
J gene: TRBJ1-4
clone size: .
CDR3 protein: CASSLNGRAPKLFF
CDR3 DNA: TGTGCCAGCAGCTTGAACGGCAGGGCTCCAAAACTGTTTTTT

V gene: TRBV2
D gene: .
J gene: TRBJ2-1
clone size: .
CDR3 protein: CASIPEDRPNNEQFF
CDR3 DNA: TGTGCCAGCATTCCCGAGGACAGACCCAACAATGAGCAGTTCTTC

V gene: TRBV28
D gene: .
J gene: TRBJ1-2
clone size: .
CDR3 protein: CASSLGRGGYTF
CDR3 DNA: TGTGCCAGCAGTTTAGGGCGGGGTGGCTACACCTTC

V gene: TRBV5-4
D gene: TRBD1
J gene: TRBJ2-5
clone size: .
CDR3 protein: CASSLGQKLETQYF
CDR3 DNA: TGTGCCAGCAGCCTGGGACAGAAGTTAGAGACCCAGTACTTC

V gene: TRBV24-1
D gene: .
J gene: TRBJ2-2
clone size: .
CDR3 protein: CATSDGGGWTGELFF
CDR3 DNA: TGTGCCACCAGTGATGGTGGGGGCTGGACCGGGGAGCTGTTTTTT

V gene: TRBV2
D gene: TRBD2
J gene: TRBJ2-7
clone size: .
CDR3 protein: CASNTLAASSYEQYF
CDR3 DNA: TGTGCCAGCAACACACTAGCGGCAAGCTCCTACGAGCAGTACTTC

V gene: TRBV19
D gene: .
J gene: TRBJ1-4
clone size: .
CDR3 protein: CASSSRGNEKLFF
CDR3 DNA: TGTGCCAGTAGTAGCCGGGGGAATGAAAAACTGTTTTTT

V gene: TRBV19
D gene: TRBD1
J gene: TRBJ1-1
clone size: .
CDR3 protein: CASSIDRGQGTGNTEAFF
CDR3 DNA: TGTGCCAGTAGTATAGATAGGGGACAGGGGACGGGGAACACTGAAGCTTTCTTT

V gene: TRBV14
D gene: TRBD2
J gene: TRBJ2-1
clone size: .
CDR3 protein: CASSSRTSGYNEQFF
CDR3 DNA: TGTGCCAGCAGCTCCCGGACTAGCGGATACAATGAGCAGTTCTTC

V gene: TRBV18
D gene: TRBD1
J gene: TRBJ1-1
clone size: .
CDR3 protein: CASSEDRGRGTEAFF
CDR3 DNA: TGTGCCAGCTCAGAGGACAGGGGGCGAGGTACTGAAGCTTTCTTT

V gene: TRBV18
D gene: TRBD2
J gene: TRBJ2-7
clone size: .
CDR3 protein: CASSPGGTSGKTYEQYF
CDR3 DNA: TGTGCCAGCTCACCAGGAGGGACTAGCGGGAAGACCTACGAGCAGTACTTC

V gene: TRBV5-6
D gene: .
J gene: TRBJ2-3
clone size: .
CDR3 protein: CASSSRGDTQYF
CDR3 DNA: TGTGCCAGCAGCTCTAGGGGAGATACGCAGTATTTT

V gene: TRBV4-2
D gene: TRBD1
J gene: TRBJ1-4
clone size: once
CDR3 protein: CASSQRQGGDEKLFF
CDR3 DNA: TGTGCCAGCAGCCAACGACAGGGGGGGGATGAAAAACTGTTTTTT

V gene: TRBV23-1
D gene: .
J gene: TRBJ2-7
clone size: .
CDR3 protein: CASSQSTWRDCASEQYF
CDR3 DNA: TGCGCCAGCAGTCAATCCACTTGGCGTGACTGCGCCTCCGAGCAGTACTTC

V gene: TRBV29-1
D gene: .
J gene: TRBJ1-2
clone size: .
CDR3 protein: CSVEGWEGSNYGYTF
CDR3 DNA: TGCAGCGTTGAGGGGTGGGAAGGGAGCAACTATGGCTACACCTTC

V gene: TRBV7-8
D gene: .
J gene: TRBJ2-7
clone size: .
CDR3 protein: CASSSGQFYEQYF
CDR3 DNA: TGTGCCAGCAGCTCCGGACAGTTCTACGAGCAGTACTTC

V gene: TRBV5-5
D gene: .
J gene: TRBJ1-1
clone size: .
CDR3 protein: CASSLVSDGNTEAFF
CDR3 DNA: TGTGCCAGCAGCTTGGTGTCAGATGGGAACACTGAAGCTTTCTTT

V gene: TRBV2
D gene: .
J gene: TRBJ1-5
clone size: .
CDR3 protein: CASSERPQGTQPQHF
CDR3 DNA: TGTGCCAGCAGTGAGAGACCTCAGGGGACTCAGCCCCAGCATTTT

V gene: TRBV11-3
D gene: .
J gene: TRBJ2-3
clone size: .
CDR3 protein: CASSLSTDTQYF
CDR3 DNA: TGTGCCAGCAGCCTCAGCACAGATACGCAGTATTTT

V gene: TRBV15
D gene: TRBD2
J gene: TRBJ2-7
clone size: .
CDR3 protein: CATSRVLAGVEQYF
CDR3 DNA: TGTGCCACCAGCAGAGTACTAGCGGGAGTCGAGCAGTACTTC

V gene: TRBV19
D gene: TRBD1
J gene: TRBJ1-5
clone size: .
CDR3 protein: CASSSRQGGLGNQPQHF
CDR3 DNA: TGTGCCAGTAGTAGTAGACAGGGTGGCTTAGGCAATCAGCCCCAGCATTTT

V gene: TRBV7-9
D gene: .
J gene: TRBJ1-1
clone size: .
CDR3 protein: CASSLARTENTEAFF
CDR3 DNA: TGTGCCAGCAGCTTAGCTCGGACAGAGAACACTGAAGCTTTCTTT

V gene: TRBV7-2
D gene: .
J gene: TRBJ1-6
clone size: few
CDR3 protein: CASSAQGAGNSPLHF
CDR3 DNA: TGTGCCAGCAGCGCCCAAGGGGCCGGAAATTCACCCCTCCACTTT

V gene: TRBV7-8
D gene: .
J gene: TRBJ1-1
clone size: .
CDR3 protein: CASSRGPGRPEAFF
CDR3 DNA: TGTGCCAGCAGCCGCGGCCCGGGTCGTCCTGAAGCTTTCTTT

V gene: TRBV7-6
D gene: .
J gene: TRBJ1-1
clone size: .
CDR3 protein: CASSQGSGTEAFF
CDR3 DNA: TGTGCCAGCAGCCAGGGTTCAGGGACTGAAGCTTTCTTT

V gene: TRBV18
D gene: .
J gene: TRBJ2-1
clone size: .
CDR3 protein: CASSPLAGSYNEQFF
CDR3 DNA: TGTGCCAGCTCACCATTGGCGGGTTCCTACAATGAGCAGTTCTTC

V gene: TRBV7-2
D gene: .
J gene: TRBJ2-1
clone size: .
CDR3 protein: CASSPGGAMRHEQFF
CDR3 DNA: TGTGCCAGCAGCCCTGGGGGGGCTATGAGGCATGAGCAGTTCTTC

V gene: TRBV5-1
D gene: TRBD2
J gene: TRBJ2-7
clone size: .
CDR3 protein: CASSSSGTSGGYEQYF
CDR3 DNA: TGCGCCAGCAGCTCGTCCGGGACTAGCGGAGGCTACGAGCAGTACTTC

V gene: TRBV7-9
D gene: TRBD2
J gene: TRBJ2-7
clone size: .
CDR3 protein: CASSSSGSSYEQYF
CDR3 DNA: TGTGCCAGCAGCTCTAGCGGGAGCTCCTACGAGCAGTACTTC

V gene: TRBV10-1
D gene: TRBD1
J gene: TRBJ2-3
clone size: few
CDR3 protein: CASSSGNRGDTQYF
CDR3 DNA: TGCGCCAGCAGTTCGGGGAACAGGGGAGATACGCAGTATTTT

V gene: TRBV20-1
D gene: TRBD1
J gene: TRBJ1-5
clone size: .
CDR3 protein: CSASSGGINQPQHF
CDR3 DNA: TGCAGTGCTAGTTCAGGGGGGATCAATCAGCCCCAGCATTTT

V gene: TRBV15
D gene: .
J gene: TRBJ1-1
clone size: .
CDR3 protein: CATSRVRQENTEAFF
CDR3 DNA: TGTGCCACCAGCAGAGTTAGGCAGGAAAACACTGAAGCTTTCTTT

V gene: TRBV29-1
D gene: TRBD1
J gene: TRBJ1-1
clone size: few
CDR3 protein: CSVAEDRGVNTEAFF
CDR3 DNA: TGCAGCGTTGCCGAGGACAGGGGTGTGAACACTGAAGCTTTCTTT